This T cell receptor beta chain is drawn from a study of blood T cell repertoires in COVID-19 (dated by TCRdb to 2018 to 2020). Background for the entire study: Samples from collaborators originated in the United States, Italy and Spain and spanned both the acute and convalescent phases of COVID-19. The material from the prospective study consisted of cDNA or gDNA derived from T cells, B-cell-depleted T cells, or PBMCs. Deeply sampled blood TCRbeta repertoires from subjects exposed to, actively infected with, or recovered from COVID-19 were included in the dataset. The repertoires were released in a freely available public database intended as a resource for research on the immune response to SARS-CoV-2. Samples came from the ongoing ImmuneRACE study (first 160 participants) plus 1,254 subjects from 6 global collaborators. The sample metadata nearly always contained a de-identified subject ID, COVID-19 status, age in years and sex. HLA class I and class II types, where available, came from metadata supplied by the sample provider rather than from assay-based typing. The study at large found these results: Clinical and demographic metadata were provided uncurated, with the amount varying by source and participant.

TCRbeta CDR3 regions were amplified from genomic DNA using the immunoSEQ Assay, a bias-controlled multiplex PCR. As for how the authors treated the data: The number of nucleated cells in each sample was estimated by amplification of reference gene primers within the assay. To quantify the absolute abundance of each unique TCRbeta CDR3 rearrangement, sequence reads were collapsed and filtered. For each sample, productive Simpson clonality was calculated as the square root of Simpson's diversity index across productive rearrangements. Imported from immuneACCESS, the table was reduced by TCRdb to in-frame sequences with V and J called. These copies leave out some clones; in studies compared against another copy, an unresolved V gene accounts for under half, and the cause of the remainder is not known. The V and J calls and the clone size are those of that table, but D and trimming were determined from the DNA. The sample table holds 80,000 to 95,000 clones, of which roughly 90% were seen once. Of the sample, around 6.6% is held by the ten largest clones.

In regard to this clone: Its antigen remains undetermined. No base-level quality is on record; no much larger clone is a single base apart.

The collaborating institutions used their own protocols to collect whole blood in K2EDTA tubes. Collaborator samples were shipped for TCRbeta analysis as frozen whole blood, isolated PBMCs, or DNA extracted from either sample type. The receptor was derived from an older man with acute or convalescent COVID-19. Sample: peripheral blood.

The CDR3 reads as follows: CASSIRRGGTDTQYF. The sequenced DNA: TGTGCCAGTAGTATAAGGCGGGGGGGCACAGATACGCAGTATTTT. The chain employs TRBV19 and TRBJ2-3, with 8 bases aligning to TRBD2. The CDR3 spans 15 residues, from the cysteine through the phenylalanine. Here the CDR3 DNA is all that survives: 45 bases in frame from base 1. V is cut back by 2 bases and J by 1 base, with 2 bases in the junction unmatched. According to the germline V gene (reference sequence), CDR1 reads LNHDA and CDR2 reads SQIVND.